The rows below give T cell receptor beta chains drawn from one sample of a study of tumor and adjacent non-tumor tissue in lung cancer. TCRdb re-called the multiplex PCR reads with MiXCR, one entry per CDR3 protein. The table lists 75,000 to 80,000 distinct CDR3 sequences, over 65% of them singletons. Specimen: distant non-tumor lung tissue. These TCRs come from a man between 65 and 85 years old with non-small cell lung cancer. Both conserved end residues are part of each CDR3. Each record gives: clone size, V gene, J gene, D gene, CDR3 DNA, CDR3 protein. D genes are given only for firm matches. Part of the rows lack a size; the others show once, few, many or a class for expanded clones.

>-|TRBV20-1|TRBJ2-7|-
TGCAGTGCTACCGGGGCAGTCGAGGAGTATTTC
CSATGAVEEYF
>many|TRBV6-5|TRBJ1-5|-
TGTGCCAGCAGAGGAGGGTACAATCAGCCCCAGCATTTT
CASRGGYNQPQHF
>-|TRBV29-1|TRBJ2-1|TRBD2
TGCAGCGTTACCGGGACTATCGGGAGCAATGAGCAGTTCTTC
CSVTGTIGSNEQFF
>once|TRBV6-5|TRBJ1-6|-
TGTGCCAGCAGTGCAGGGTTTTTATCACCCATCCACTTT
CASSAGFLSPIHF
>-|TRBV12-3/TRBV12-4|TRBJ2-1|-
TGTGCTAGCAGTTTAAGTCCTGGGATTGAGCATTTCTTC
CASSLSPGIEHFF
>-|TRBV11-2|TRBJ1-6|-
TGTGCCATCAGCGCAAGGACGTATGGTAATTCACCCCTCGACTTT
CAISARTYGNSPLDF
>-|TRBV6-6|TRBJ1-3|-
TGTGCCAGGAATCCGTCTGTTCCGGACGGCGGAAACACCATATATTTT
CARNPSVPDGGNTIYF
>-|TRBV11-3|TRBJ1-1|TRBD1
TGTGCCAGCAGCTTAGAATCCCCTGACAGGGTTGAAACTTTCTTT
CASSLESPDRVETFF
>-|TRBV4-1|TRBJ2-7|TRBD1
TGCGCCAGCAGCCGCGGTACCGACAGGGCGAGCAAGCAGTACTTC
CASSRGTDRASKQYF
>-|TRBV6-2/TRBV6-3|TRBJ2-1|TRBD2
TGTGCCAGCAGTTATGGGACTAGCGGGAGTGGACGTGGGTACGATGAGCTGTTCTTC
CASSYGTSGSGRGYDELFF
>few|TRBV28|TRBJ2-4|-
TGTGCCAGCAGTCCGGGAATCCTCAGCAGCATAGCCAAAAACATTCAGTACTTC
CASSPGILSSIAKNIQYF
>many|TRBV12-3/TRBV12-4|TRBJ1-1|-
TGTGCCAGCAGGATAGGACACCTGAACACTGAAGCTTTCTTT
CASRIGHLNTEAFF
>-|TRBV11-2|TRBJ2-7|-
TGTGCCAGCACCCCCGGGGCAGGGCCCTCCTATGAGCAGTACTTC
CASTPGAGPSYEQYF
>-|TRBV6-1|TRBJ1-4|TRBD1
TGTGCCAGCAGTGTAGGACAGGTGAATGAAAAACTGTGTTTT
CASSVGQVNEKLCF
>many|TRBV18|TRBJ2-5|-
TGTGCCAGCTCACCCCAGGGCATCCAAGAGACCCAGTACTTC
CASSPQGIQETQYF
>many|TRBV29-1|TRBJ2-1|TRBD2
TGCAGCGTTGACGTAGCGGGAGTGTACAATGAGCAGTTCTTC
CSVDVAGVYNEQFF
>-|TRBV6-6|TRBJ1-1|-
TGTGCCAGTAGTTACTCACCGGAACAGGGAGACACTGAAGCTTTCTTT
CASSYSPEQGDTEAFF
>once|TRBV5-6|TRBJ1-2|-
TGTACCAGTAGCAGAATCGACAGAGCTAACTATGGTTACACCTTC
CTSSRIDRANYGYTF
>-|TRBV5-1|TRBJ2-3|-
TGCGCCAGCAGCTTGGTGCTGCTAGCGCGAGGGTCGGATACGCAGTATTTT
CASSLVLLARGSDTQYF
>-|TRBV5-4|TRBJ2-1|TRBD2
TGTGCCAGCAGCTTGGTCGGGAGTACTAGCGGGTGCTCCTACAATGAGCAGTTCTTC
CASSLVGSTSGCSYNEQFF
>-|TRBV4-1|TRBJ2-7|TRBD2
TGCGCCAGCTGTCGGACACAAGCGGGAGATGGGGACGAGCAGTACTTC
CASCRTQAGDGDEQYF
>few|TRBV2|TRBJ2-3|-
TGTGCCAGAACAGGTGGAGGCACAGATACGCAGTATTTT
CARTGGGTDTQYF